Listed below are T cell receptor beta chains from one sample, sequenced in a study of glioma-infiltrating T cells after dendritic cell vaccination. Profiling relied on immunoSEQ multiplex PCR, and the TCRdb table lists in-frame clones only, not all of them. The data contain tens of thousands of clones, about 84% of them singletons. The sample was blood, taken before dendritic cell vaccination. These receptors came from a human donor with glioblastoma. CDR3s include the opening cysteine and the closing phenylalanine or tryptophan. D genes are given only for firm matches. For some rows the clone size is stated as once, few or many, or as a class when expanded; others skip it.

J,D,V,length,size,DNA,CDR3
TRBJ2-1,-,TRBV11-3,17,-,TGTGCCAGCAGCTTAGTCTCAGGGACTTACCCTTACAATGAGCAGTTCTTC,CASSLVSGTYPYNEQFF
TRBJ2-7,-,TRBV30,12,-,TGTGCCTGGAGCGTATGGTGGGAGGAGCAGTACTTC,CAWSVWWEEQYF
TRBJ2-5,-,TRBV18,14,-,TGTGCCAGCTCACCAGGGGGCGCCCAAGAGACCCAGTACTTC,CASSPGGAQETQYF
TRBJ1-2,TRBD1,TRBV11-3,15,-,TGTGCCAGCAGCTTGCCAGGGGGAGGAGGCTATGGCTACACCTTC,CASSLPGGGGYGYTF
TRBJ2-1,-,TRBV5-1,13,-,TGCGCCAGCAGCTTGGCCCGGTCGAATGAGCAGTTCTTC,CASSLARSNEQFF
TRBJ1-1,-,TRBV2,15,-,TGTGCCAGCAGTGAATCCGGACAAGCAAACACTGAAGCTTTCTTT,CASSESGQANTEAFF
TRBJ2-3,TRBD1,TRBV30,15,-,TGTGCCTGGAGTGACAGGGGTCATATCGGGGATACGCAGTATTTT,CAWSDRGHIGDTQYF
TRBJ2-7,-,TRBV9,13,once,TGTGCCAGTGCGCCTGGGAGTGCCTACGAGCAGTACTTC,CASAPGSAYEQYF
TRBJ2-1,TRBD2,TRBV5-5,15,-,TGTGCCAGCAGCCTACTAGCGGGAGTATCCAGTGAGCAGTTCTTC,CASSLLAGVSSEQFF
TRBJ1-3,-,TRBV25-1,13,-,TGTGCCAGCAGCAGGGAAGATGGAAACACCATATATTTT,CASSREDGNTIYF
TRBJ2-1,TRBD2,TRBV4-1,16,-,TGCGCCAGCAGCCAAGCCTCGGGACTAGCTTTTAGTGAGCAGTTCTTC,CASSQASGLAFSEQFF
TRBJ1-3,-,TRBV19,15,-,TGTGCCAGTAGTATCCTCACAGGCTTTGGAAACACCATATATTTT,CASSILTGFGNTIYF
TRBJ1-2,TRBD1,TRBV7-8,15,once,TGTGCCAGCAGTAGACTCGTTGGACAGGGCTATGGCTACACCTTC,CASSRLVGQGYGYTF
TRBJ2-7,-,TRBV5-1,12,-,TGCGCCAGCAGCTTGCAGGGGTACGAGCAGTACTTC,CASSLQGYEQYF
TRBJ1-2,TRBD1,TRBV5-4,15,-,TGTGCCGGCAGCTTGGGGGGACAGGCAAGGAGCTACTACACCTTC,CAGSLGGQARSYYTF
TRBJ1-3,-,TRBV11-2,16,-,TGTGCCAGCAGCCGCCAGCAGGGGAACTCTGGAAACACCATATATTTT,CASSRQQGNSGNTIYF
TRBJ2-1,-,TRBV5-1,16,once,TGCGCCAGCAGCCCTTTGGCCGGGAGCTCCTACAATGAGCAGTTCTTC,CASSPLAGSSYNEQFF
TRBJ2-7,TRBD2,TRBV30,14,-,TGTGCCTGGAGTGTACTCGGGGGAGGGGACGAGCAGTACTTC,CAWSVLGGGDEQYF
TRBJ2-5,-,TRBV18,15,-,TGTGCCAGCTCACCGTTGGGGGGTGCCCAAGAGACCCAGTACTTC,CASSPLGGAQETQYF
TRBJ2-2,TRBD2,TRBV2,16,once,TGTGCCAGCAGTGGCGGACTAGCGGGAGGGCCCGGGGAGCTGTTTTTT,CASSGGLAGGPGELFF
TRBJ2-5,TRBD2,TRBV7-6,15,-,TGTGCCAGCAGCTCCACGGGACTAGTTTCCGAGACCCAGTACTTC,CASSSTGLVSETQYF
TRBJ2-5,TRBD2,TRBV5-1,16,-,TGCGCCAGCAGCTTGGCCGGGACTAGCGGGCAAGAGACCCAGTACTTC,CASSLAGTSGQETQYF
TRBJ2-7,-,TRBV9,14,-,TGTGCCAGCAGCGTAGAGCCGCGAACCTACGAGCAGTACTTC,CASSVEPRTYEQYF
TRBJ2-5,-,TRBV9,14,once,TGTGCCAGCAGCCCCCGTGGGGCCCAAGAGACCCAGTACTTC,CASSPRGAQETQYF
TRBJ2-1,TRBD2,TRBV7-9,16,-,TGTGCCAGCAGCTTAGCTAGCGGGGGGGATTACAATGAGCAGTTCTTC,CASSLASGGDYNEQFF
TRBJ2-1,TRBD2,TRBV7-6,17,-,TGTGCCAGCAGCTTAAAGACTAGCGGGGCCCCCCACAATGAGCAGTTCTTC,CASSLKTSGAPHNEQFF
TRBJ1-5,TRBD1,TRBV25-1,13,-,TGTGCCAGCGGACGACAGGGGGATCAGCCCCAGCATTTT,CASGRQGDQPQHF
TRBJ1-6,-,TRBV5-4,18,-,TGTGCCAGCAGCTCCCCGTCACAGGCTAACACCTATAATTCACCCCTCCACTTT,CASSSPSQANTYNSPLHF
TRBJ1-2,-,TRBV5-6,16,-,TGTGCCAGCAGCTTGGCAGACAGGCCTTTTCACTATGGCTACACCTTC,CASSLADRPFHYGYTF
TRBJ1-4,TRBD1,TRBV15,16,-,TGTGCCACCAGCATCCCGGGACAGGGGGCGCGTGAAAAACTGTTTTTT,CATSIPGQGAREKLFF
TRBJ2-7,-,TRBV7-9,18,-,TGTGCCAGCAGCTTAGCGCTAATGGAGTCGTGGGCAGGGGAGGAGCAGTACTTC,CASSLALMESWAGEEQYF
TRBJ2-2,TRBD2,TRBV7-6,16,-,TGTGCCAGCAGCTCCAGACTAGCGGGTGCCACCGGGGAGCTGTTTTTT,CASSSRLAGATGELFF
TRBJ2-7,TRBD1,TRBV5-1,15,once,TGCGCCAGCAGCTTGGGTGGGACAGCAACCTACGAGCAGTACTTC,CASSLGGTATYEQYF
TRBJ2-5,TRBD2,TRBV5-1,17,-,TGCGCCAGCAGCTTGCAACCTCTGACTAGCGGTCAAGAGACCCAGTACTTC,CASSLQPLTSGQETQYF
TRBJ2-7,TRBD2,TRBV7-9,15,few,TGTGCCAGCAGCTTAGCACTAGCGGGAGTTCCCGAGCAGTACTTC,CASSLALAGVPEQYF
TRBJ2-7,TRBD2,TRBV10-2,14,-,TGCGCCAGCAGTGAGCCTAGCGGGATCAACGAGCAGTACTTC,CASSEPSGINEQYF
TRBJ2-3,-,TRBV23-1,12,-,TGCGCCAGCAGTCCCGCGTCGTATACGCAGTATTTT,CASSPASYTQYF
TRBJ2-7,TRBD1,TRBV19,12,-,TGTGCCAGTAAGGGGACAGGGTTCGAGCAGTACTTC,CASKGTGFEQYF
TRBJ2-5,TRBD2,TRBV11-2,15,-,TGTGCCAGCAGCTCGCAACTAGCGGGACAAGAGACCCAGTACTTC,CASSSQLAGQETQYF
TRBJ2-1,-,TRBV9,11,-,TGTGCCAGCAGTACCTACAATGAGCAGTTCTTC,CASSTYNEQFF
TRBJ2-3,-,TRBV10-1,13,-,TGCGCCAGCAATGGACAGTTTGAGGATACGCAGTATTTT,CASNGQFEDTQYF
TRBJ2-2,-,TRBV18,15,-,TGTGCCAGCTCCCCGGGACTGTCGAACACCGGGGAGCTGTTTTTT,CASSPGLSNTGELFF
TRBJ2-1,-,TRBV5-6,15,-,TGTGCCAGCACAGCGTGGGGGTCCCCGGGAGCATTGCAGTTCTTC,CASTAWGSPGALQFF
TRBJ1-4,TRBD1,TRBV7-9,16,-,TGTGCCAGCAGCTTGGAGACAGGGATCTTTTTGGAAAAACTGTTTTTT,CASSLETGIFLEKLFF
TRBJ1-3,-,TRBV4-3,16,few,TGCGCCAGCAGCCAATCGCTGAGGCTCGACGGAAACACCATATATTTT,CASSQSLRLDGNTIYF
TRBJ2-3,TRBD1,TRBV6-5,15,-,TGTGCCAGCAGTTCCGGGACAGGGGGCGCAGATACGCAGTATTTT,CASSSGTGGADTQYF
TRBJ2-6,-,TRBV6-5,16,-,TGTGCCAGCAGTTCCCAGATTGGCTCTGGGGCCAACGTCCTGACTTTC,CASSSQIGSGANVLTF
TRBJ1-5,-,TRBV6-5,13,-,TGTGCCAGCAGTTACGTCATCGGGCAGCCCCAGCATTTT,CASSYVIGQPQHF